The entry below gives a single TCR beta chain sequence along with its context. The target antigen is unknown. This record belongs to a study of graft-versus-host responses after intestinal transplantation. The overall study: Every transplant recipient was induced with anti-thymocyte globulin, then maintained on tacrolimus and steroids for around 3 years.

CDR1 and CDR2 from the germline V gene are MGHRA and YSYEKL. V lost 4 bases and J lost 5, with 8 bases in between. The CDR3 length is 12 residues. Whole-study results and caveats: Peak levels of circulating GvH clones tracked with early post-transplant HvG declines.

Clones were sequenced by immunoSEQ multiplex PCR, and TCRdb holds only the in-frame ones, with some missing. The table shows some 70,000 clones, with roughly 91% occurring only once. The chain recombines TRBV4-1 with TRBJ2-5; D unresolved. The clonotype originates from a human donor who was the organ donor for an intestinal transplant. The source material was unstimulated CD8+ T cells sorted from spleen or lymph node cells, sampled before transplant. Here the CDR3 DNA reads TGCGCCAGCAGCCTACAAGGCGAGACCCAGTACTTC. Its translation is CASSLQGETQYF.